Listed here are 29 T cell receptor beta chains from one sample, sequenced in a study of blood T cell repertoires in COVID-19. Produced via immunoSEQ multiplex PCR; TCRdb's table is partial and in-frame only. The sample records about 250,000 clones, 86% being singletons. Sequenced sample: peripheral blood. The receptors here all came from a woman in her twenties or thirties with active or convalescent COVID-19.

V is TRBV4-2 and J is TRBJ2-3; possible D gene TRBD2, 5 bases. In germline, CDR1 is LGHNA, CDR2 YNFKEQ. CDR3 length equals 15 residues. V was shortened by 4 bases and J by 2 bases, with 13 bases between the two germline ends. CDR3 protein: CASSPEGLFTDTQYF. In DNA, the CDR3 is TGTGCCAGCAGCCCCGAGGGCCTCTTCACAGATACGCAGTATTTT.

The chain joins TRBV27 to TRBJ1-1, with D possibly matching TRBD1 (5 bases). V lost 6 bases and J 3 bases, leaving 14 bases between the germline ends. Looked up from germline, CDR1 is MNHEY and CDR2 is SMNVEV (reference sequence). The CDR3 loop spans 14 amino acids. CDR3 in DNA: TGTGCCAGCAGGGCCGATCGGGGGGACACTGAAGCTTTCTTT. Amino acid sequence: CASRADRGDTEAFF.

The table lists this clone with a count of one. This chain connects TRBV11-2 to TRBJ2-2, with TRBD2 matching 10 bases. The CDR3 loop spans 16 amino acids. Germline values: CDR1 SGHAT, CDR2 FQNNGV. J was trimmed by 1 base and V by 4 bases; bases with no gene match: 3. The CDR3 spells CASSSQRGGNTGELFF. The CDR3 coding sequence is TGTGCCAGCAGCTCCCAGCGGGGGGGGAACACCGGGGAGCTGTTTTTT.

This chain links TRBV3-1 (or the pseudogene TRBV3-2) with TRBJ1-2; 8 bases line up with TRBD1. The length of the CDR3 is 13 residues. Germline V CDR1 and CDR2: LGHDT, YNNKEL (reference sequence). J lost 4 bases, V lost 5 bases, and 3 bases had no gene match. CDR3 region: CASSSGQGYGYTF. CDR3 sequence (DNA): TGTGCCAGCAGCTCAGGACAGGGCTATGGCTACACCTTC.

The chain employs TRBV30 and TRBJ2-1; D call uncertain. The V end was cut by 0 bases, the J end by 9 bases, with 9 bases between. Per the germline V gene, CDR1 is GTSNPN and CDR2 is SVGIG (reference sequence). The CDR3 has 12 amino acids. CDR3 region: CAWSVIAVEQFF. In nucleotides, the CDR3 is TGTGCCTGGAGTGTAATTGCGGTTGAGCAGTTCTTC.

This sequence joins TRBV9 and TRBJ2-1; TRBD2 is a possible D gene (6 bases). CDR3 size: 15 residues. V was trimmed by 0 bases and J by 3 bases, leaving 10 bases between them. The V gene's germline CDR1 is SGDLS and CDR2 YYNGEE. The CDR3 is CASSVVGGIYNEQFF. CDR3 in DNA: TGTGCCAGCAGCGTAGTGGGGGGAATCTACAATGAGCAGTTCTTC.

The rearrangement uses TRBV2 and TRBJ1-4; 11 bases map to TRBD1. Looked up from germline, CDR1 is SNHLY and CDR2 is FYNNEI. V lost 6 bases to trimming and J lost 12 bases; unmatched junction nucleotides: 0. This CDR3 contains 11 residues. In DNA form, the CDR3 reads TGTGCCAGCAGGGGACAGGGGGAACTGTTTTTT. This codes for CASRGQGELFF.

This chain links TRBV2 with TRBJ1-2; TRBD1 might be the D (5 bases). V was cut by 2 bases and J by 6 bases, with 10 bases left in between. The CDR3 extends over 13 amino acids. From germline, CDR1 is SNHLY and CDR2 FYNNEI. In DNA, the CDR3 is TGTGCCAGCAGTGAACCCGGGGGTAATGGCTACACCTTC. It specifies CASSEPGGNGYTF.

This clone was seen just once. This chain joins TRBV7-9 and TRBJ2-1, with 7 bases that match TRBD1. The germline V gene encodes CDR1 SEHNR and CDR2 FQNEAQ (reference sequence). The CDR3 consists of 15 residues. V trimming: 1 base; J trimming: 7 bases; junction bases outside the gene matches: 7. CDR3 nucleotides: TGTGCCAGCAGCTTAGGGGGACAGTTTACTAATGAGCAGTTCTTC. Residues: CASSLGGQFTNEQFF.

The rearrangement uses TRBV27 and TRBJ2-3; D is undetermined. The CDR3 sequence is 16 residues long. Germline lookup yields CDR1 MNHEY and CDR2 SMNVEV (reference sequence). The V end lost 6 bases, the J end lost 2 bases, and 18 bases lay between the germline ends. CDR3 region: CASSPAAQRPTDTQYF. The CDR3 bases are TGTGCCAGCAGCCCCGCGGCGCAGAGACCCACAGATACGCAGTATTTT.

This clone appeared once. The V gene is TRBV6-2 or TRBV6-3, the J gene TRBJ1-5; weak D call: TRBD1 (6 bases). The CDR3 extends over 16 amino acids. The germline V gene encodes CDR1 MNHEY and CDR2 SVGEGT. Trimming stripped 6 bases from V and 0 bases from J, with 15 bases between. The CDR3: CASSEGTRNSNQPQHF. The CDR3 DNA reads TGTGCCAGCAGCGAAGGGACAAGGAATAGCAATCAGCCCCAGCATTTT.

This clone has a handful of counts. The chain recombines TRBV11-2 with TRBJ2-7; D is uncertain. Trimming shortened V by 4 bases and J by 6 bases, and 7 bases separated the two germline ends. The CDR3 covers 11 residues. Germline V CDR1 and CDR2: SGHAT, FQNNGV. For the CDR3, the DNA is TGTGCCAGCAGCTCCCACTCCGAGCAGTACTTC. As protein: CASSSHSEQYF.

The table lists this clone with a count of one. The chain has TRBV7-2 and TRBJ1-5; no reliable D call. This CDR3 region has 16 residues. Germline CDR1 SGHTA, CDR2 FQGNSA. The V end was cut by 5 bases, the J end by 6 bases, with 20 bases between. The CDR3 sequence is CASSPSGPLGGQPQHF. The DNA of the CDR3 is TGTGCCAGCAGCCCTAGCGGGCCGCTAGGTGGTCAGCCCCAGCATTTT.

V and J are TRBV4-3 and TRBJ1-2; tentative D call: TRBD1 (5 bases). The CDR3 extends over 16 amino acids. CDR1 is LGHNA, CDR2 YSLEER, per germline. V was shortened by 0 bases and J by 4 bases, with 15 bases between the two germline ends. The CDR3 protein is CASSQDWGRDSYGYTF. CDR3 in DNA: TGCGCCAGCAGCCAAGATTGGGGGAGGGATAGCTATGGCTACACCTTC.

This clone is a singleton in its sample. The rearrangement uses TRBV3-1 (or the pseudogene TRBV3-2) and TRBJ1-3; possible D gene TRBD1, 5 bases. There are 15 residues in the CDR3. Germline loops: CDR1 LGHDT, CDR2 YNNKEL (reference sequence). V gave up 0 bases and J gave up 4 bases, with 10 bases separating them. Here the CDR3 reads CASSQDRVRGNTIYF. CDR3 coding DNA: TGTGCCAGCAGCCAAGACAGGGTGCGGGGAAACACCATATATTTT.

The V and J genes are TRBV6-5 and TRBJ2-7, with 14 bases aligning to TRBD2. CDR3 length: 15 amino acids. Germline V gene sequence: CDR1 MNHEY, CDR2 SVGAGI. The V and J ends lost 6 bases and 4 bases, in that order; junction bases with no gene match: 5. CDR3 coding DNA: TGTGCCAGCAGGGGACTAGCGGGGGCCAGGTACGAGCAGTACTTC. This translates into CASRGLAGARYEQYF.

This chain uses TRBV25-1 with TRBJ1-4, with TRBD1 identical over 10 bases. Germline V gives CDR1 MGHDK, CDR2 SYGVNS. After removal of 3 bases from V and 0 bases from J, the junction contained 4 bases not matched to a gene. The CDR3 loop spans 17 amino acids. The CDR3 coding sequence is TGTGCCAGCAGTGACCGCGACAGGGGGCCAACTAATGAAAAACTGTTTTTT. This gives the protein CASSDRDRGPTNEKLFF. Together with reference TRBV25-1 and TRBJ1-4, the CDR3 gives the full variable domain: EADIYQTPRYLVIGTGKKITLECSQTMGHDKMYWYQQDPGMELHLIHYSYGVNSTEKGDLSSESTVSRIRTEHFPLTLESARPSHTSQYLCASSDRDRGPTNEKLFFGSGTQLSVL.

The chain couples TRBV3-1 (or the pseudogene TRBV3-2) to TRBJ2-7; a possible D gene is TRBD2 (5 bases). CDR1 and CDR2 from the germline V gene are LGHDT and YNNKEL (reference sequence). V lost 0 bases and J lost 2, with 20 bases in between. This CDR3 spans 18 amino acids. CDR3 protein: CASSQDPSRLTGTYEQYF. The CDR3 bases are TGTGCCAGCAGCCAAGACCCTAGCCGCCTAACTGGAACCTACGAGCAGTACTTC.

V gene TRBV3-1 (or the pseudogene TRBV3-2) combines with J gene TRBJ1-6; D is possibly TRBD1 (6 bases). CDR1 and CDR2 (germline): LGHDT, YNNKEL (reference sequence). The CDR3 has 19 residues. With 2 bases removed from V and 0 bases from J, the gap between germline ends came to 17 bases. Here the CDR3 reads CASSQNFPGVSSYNSPLHF. DNA for the CDR3: TGTGCCAGCAGCCAAAATTTTCCAGGGGTGAGCTCCTATAATTCACCCCTCCACTTT.

The chain has TRBV27 and TRBJ1-6; unclear D gene. Trimming stripped 6 bases from V and 9 bases from J, with 15 bases between. From germline, CDR1 is MNHEY and CDR2 SMNVEV (reference sequence). The CDR3 has 14 residues. The DNA for the CDR3 is TGTGCCAGCAGCACAAGAGGGTTAGGTTCACCCCTCCACTTT. Translating gives CASSTRGLGSPLHF.

The V gene is TRBV7-3, the J gene TRBJ1-3; 8 positions agree with TRBD1. There are 13 residues in the CDR3. J lost 11 bases, V lost 4 bases, and 7 bases had no gene match. Germline V gene lookup returns CDR1 SGHTA and CDR2 FQGTGA. The CDR3 coding sequence is TGTGCCAGCAGCTACGGACAGGGTAGGCCCATATATTTT. Its protein is CASSYGQGRPIYF.

This clone came up a few times. Germline is not matched at one junction end, which may reflect a read error. CDR3: CASTENSYNEQFF. As DNA, the CDR3 is TGTGCCAGCACTGAAAACAGTTACAATGAGCAGTTCTTC. The genes are TRBV2 and TRBJ2-1; D is ambiguous. CDR1 is SNHLY and CDR2 is FYNNEI in the germline V gene. The CDR3 consists of 13 residues.

V is TRBV19 and J is TRBJ1-1, with a possible D match to TRBD1 (6 bases). The germline gives CDR1 LNHDA, CDR2 SQIVND (reference sequence). This CDR3 is built from 15 residues. Trimming took off 7 bases at V and 0 bases at J, with 15 bases between the two ends. CDR3 loop: CASTSYGQMNTEAFF. CDR3 sequence (DNA): TGTGCCAGTACCTCATATGGACAGATGAACACTGAAGCTTTCTTT.

The chain recombines TRBV5-1 with TRBJ2-1; TRBD2 aligns across 11 bases. In germline, CDR1 is SGHRS, CDR2 YFSETQ. The V and J ends lost 3 bases and 8 bases, in that order; junction bases with no gene match: 7. The CDR3 consists of 15 residues. CDR3 region: CASSSRTSGSDEQFF. CDR3 nucleotide sequence: TGCGCCAGCAGCTCACGGACTAGCGGGTCGGATGAGCAGTTCTTC.

The rearrangement joins TRBV7-3 to TRBJ2-6; 8 bases are a match to TRBD2. V lost 4 bases, J lost 0 bases, and 5 bases stayed unmatched. The germline CDR1 and CDR2 sequences are SGHTA and FQGTGA. The CDR3 totals 17 residues. The CDR3 sequence: CASSSTGTSSGANVLTF. CDR3 nucleotide sequence: TGTGCCAGCAGCTCGACCGGGACTAGCTCTGGGGCCAACGTCCTGACTTTC.

This clone was picked up a small number of times. The V call is TRBV28, the J call TRBJ2-7; possible D gene TRBD1, 5 bases. The CDR3 is made up of 12 amino acids. V was trimmed by 6 bases and J by 2 bases, leaving 8 bases between them. Germline V CDR1 and CDR2: MDHEN, SYDVKM. The CDR3 DNA follows: TGTGCCAGCAGCCAGGACACCTACGAGCAGTACTTC. Its translation: CASSQDTYEQYF.

This clone was detected a few times. This chain links TRBV24-1 with TRBJ2-5; 9 bases are shared with TRBD2. V lost 7 bases to trimming and J lost 2 bases; unmatched junction nucleotides: 7. The CDR3 contains 15 residues. Germline CDR1 and CDR2: KGHDR and SFDVKD. The CDR3 DNA sequence: TGTGCCACCAGCCCGCGGGGGGGCGTACAAGAGACCCAGTACTTC. This gives the protein CATSPRGGVQETQYF.

This chain connects TRBV28 to TRBJ1-2; D is uncertain. V lost 10 bases to trimming and J lost 7 bases, with 16 bases between them. The CDR3 length is 12 residues. The germline gives CDR1 MDHEN, CDR2 SYDVKM. Here the CDR3 DNA reads TGTGCCACCACGAGGGCAGCAACTGGCTACACCTTC. This encodes CATTRAATGYTF.

This clone was picked up a small number of times. The chain couples TRBV5-1 to TRBJ2-3, with a possible D match to TRBD2 (5 bases). The V gene lost 4 bases and the J gene lost 6 bases, with 9 bases spanning the gap. From germline, CDR1 is SGHRS and CDR2 YFSETQ. The CDR3 length is 12 residues. As DNA, the CDR3 is TGCGCCAGCAGCCCCCCGGGGGATACGCAGTATTTT. This sequence encodes CASSPPGDTQYF.